This T cell receptor beta chain came from a study of Graves' ophthalmopathy and Graves' hyperthyroidism. Study observations and caveats: Most thyroid clonotypes expanded beyond 0.001 frequency were also found in blood.

The sequenced template was RNA, covering the TCR beta CDR3 region. After a first-round RT-PCR with HTBI primers, a second-round multiplex PCR was run. TCRdb redid the calling of the multiplex PCR reads with MiXCR, one entry per CDR3 protein. The sample contains about 620,000 distinct CDR3 sequences, approximately 21% of which appear only once. Other autoimmune diseases, uncontrolled infections, pregnancy or lactation excluded patients from enrollment. Symptoms, serum thyroxine and TRAb, thyroid ultrasound, and orbital computed tomography formed the diagnostic basis. This clonotype was recorded many times. Antigen: not known. CDR1 is DFQATT, CDR2 SNEGSKA, per germline (reference sequence). Trimming took 0 bases from V and 4 from J, leaving 10 bases between them. The CDR3 runs 14 residues.

Specimen: peripheral blood. This sequence joins TRBV20-1 and TRBJ1-3; tentative D call: TRBD1 (5 bases). This receptor was identified in a young woman with stable Graves' hyperthyroidism. Some clones in this sample may be carry-over from other donors' samples. In DNA form, the CDR3 reads TGCAGTGCTAGAGACCGGGGGACGGGAAACACCATATATTTT. Amino acids: CSARDRGTGNTIYF.